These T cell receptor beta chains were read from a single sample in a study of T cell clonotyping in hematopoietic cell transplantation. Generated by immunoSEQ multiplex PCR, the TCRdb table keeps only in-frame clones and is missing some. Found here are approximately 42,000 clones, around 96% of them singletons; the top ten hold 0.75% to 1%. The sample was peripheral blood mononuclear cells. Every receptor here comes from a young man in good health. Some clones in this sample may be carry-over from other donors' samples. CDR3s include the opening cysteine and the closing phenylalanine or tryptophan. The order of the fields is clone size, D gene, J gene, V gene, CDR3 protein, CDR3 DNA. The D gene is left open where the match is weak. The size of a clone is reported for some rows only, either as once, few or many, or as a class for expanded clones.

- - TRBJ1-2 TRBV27 CASSSAGTVNYGYTF TGTGCCAGCAGTTCCGCCGGGACGGTGAACTATGGCTACACCTTC
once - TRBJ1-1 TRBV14 CASSQEGSFLNTEAFF TGTGCCAGCAGCCAAGAGGGCAGCTTTTTGAACACTGAAGCTTTCTTT
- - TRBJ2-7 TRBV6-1 CASSAVQGTTDEQYF TGTGCCAGCAGTGCAGTACAGGGGACTACAGACGAGCAGTACTTC
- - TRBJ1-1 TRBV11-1 CASSLDVASEAFF TGTGCCAGCAGCTTAGACGTGGCATCTGAAGCTTTCTTT
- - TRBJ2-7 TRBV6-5 CASSTGTPVYEQYF TGTGCCAGCAGCACAGGGACTCCCGTTTACGAGCAGTACTTC
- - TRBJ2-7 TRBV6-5 CATARTEYYEQYF TGTGCCACGGCCCGGACGGAGTACTACGAGCAGTACTTC
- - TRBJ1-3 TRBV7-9 CASSPTQDLNSGNTIYF TGTGCCAGCAGCCCCACGCAGGACCTGAACTCTGGAAACACCATATATTTT
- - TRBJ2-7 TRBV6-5 CASSQYYGDYEQYF TGTGCCAGCAGTCAATACTACGGGGACTACGAGCAGTACTTC
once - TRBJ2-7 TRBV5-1 CASSFGQPPYEQYF TGCGCCAGCAGCTTCGGGCAGCCCCCCTACGAGCAGTACTTC
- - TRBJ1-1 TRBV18 CASSETGGNTEAFF TGTGCCAGCTCAGAGACAGGCGGCAACACTGAAGCTTTCTTT
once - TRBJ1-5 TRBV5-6 CASSLAGQTNQPQHF TGTGCCAGCAGCTTGGCCGGGCAGACGAATCAGCCCCAGCATTTT
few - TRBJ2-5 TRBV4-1 CASSQGVLAQETQYF TGCGCCAGCAGCCAAGGTGTTCTAGCGCAAGAGACCCAGTACTTC
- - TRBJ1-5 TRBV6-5 CASSGTGTGVQPQHF TGTGCCAGCAGTGGAACAGGGACGGGGGTTCAGCCCCAGCATTTT
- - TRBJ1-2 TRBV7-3 CASSPGSPGYGYTF TGTGCCAGCAGCCCTGGGTCCCCGGGATATGGCTACACCTTC
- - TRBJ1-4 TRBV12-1 CASSSGRGEKLFF TGTGCCAGCAGCTCCGGTCGTGGTGAAAAACTGTTTTTT
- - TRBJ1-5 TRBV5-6 CASSLAQGIGNQPQHF TGTGCCAGCAGCTTGGCCCAGGGGATTGGCAATCAGCCCCAGCATTTT
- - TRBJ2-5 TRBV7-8 CASSLNPASQETQYF TGTGCCAGCAGCTTAAACCCCGCCAGCCAAGAGACCCAGTACTTC
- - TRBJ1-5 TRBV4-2 CASSLHLGDSNQPQHF TGTGCCAGCAGCCTTCATTTAGGGGATAGCAATCAGCCCCAGCATTTT
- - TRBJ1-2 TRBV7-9 CASSLAGGVSSNGYTF TGTGCCAGCAGCTTAGCCGGTGGGGTTTCTTCGAATGGCTACACCTTC
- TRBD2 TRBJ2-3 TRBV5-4 CASSLGSGRSRTDTQYF TGTGCCAGCAGCTTGGGTAGCGGGAGGTCTCGCACAGATACGCAGTATTTT
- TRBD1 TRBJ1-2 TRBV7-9 CASGPDRAVNYGYTF TGTGCCAGCGGCCCAGACAGGGCCGTAAACTATGGCTACACCTTC
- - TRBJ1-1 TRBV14 CASSQGSRLTEAFF TGTGCCAGCAGCCAAGGGAGCAGACTTACTGAAGCTTTCTTT
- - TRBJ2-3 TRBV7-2 CASSPNTDTQYF TGTGCCAGCAGCCCGAACACAGATACGCAGTATTTT
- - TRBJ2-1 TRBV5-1 CASSLGVGTYNEQFF TGCGCCAGCAGCTTGGGGGTAGGGACCTACAATGAGCAGTTCTTC
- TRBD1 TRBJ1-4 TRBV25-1 CASSAGQPNEKLFF TGTGCCAGCAGTGCGGGACAGCCTAATGAAAAACTGTTTTTT
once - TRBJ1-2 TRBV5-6 CASSLVSMRGDGYTF TGTGCCAGCAGCTTGGTTTCGATGCGGGGTGATGGCTACACCTTC
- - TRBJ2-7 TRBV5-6 CASSLDRTSTYEQYF TGTGCCAGCAGCTTGGACCGGACTTCCACCTACGAGCAGTACTTC
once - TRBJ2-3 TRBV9 CASSVGVGGPTDTQYF TGTGCCAGCAGCGTAGGTGTGGGGGGGCCCACAGATACGCAGTATTTT
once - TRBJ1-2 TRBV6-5 CASRVGMSGYTF TGTGCCAGCAGGGTAGGGATGAGTGGCTACACCTTC
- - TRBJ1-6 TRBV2 CASSPPYVANSPLHF TGTGCCAGCAGCCCCCCTTATGTCGCTAATTCACCCCTCCACTTT
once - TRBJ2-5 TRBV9 CASSVGVARGGETQYF TGTGCCAGCAGCGTAGGGGTGGCCCGGGGCGGAGAGACCCAGTACTTC
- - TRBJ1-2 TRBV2 CASSSQGSYGYTF TGTGCCAGCAGTTCCCAGGGGTCCTATGGCTACACCTTC
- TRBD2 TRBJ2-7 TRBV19 CASTPSGRPPYEQYF TGTGCCAGTACCCCTAGCGGGAGGCCTCCCTACGAGCAGTACTTC
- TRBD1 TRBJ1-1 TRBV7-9 CASSLGQGARQAFF TGTGCCAGCAGCTTAGGGCAGGGGGCCCGCCAAGCTTTCTTT
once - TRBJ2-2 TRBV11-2 CASSLDLGQAPGELFF TGTGCCAGCAGCTTAGATCTCGGGCAGGCGCCCGGGGAGCTGTTTTTT
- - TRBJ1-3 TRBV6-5 CASSYIGEEGNTIYF TGTGCCAGCAGTTACATCGGGGAAGAAGGAAACACCATATATTTT
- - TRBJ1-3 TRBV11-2 CASSLVGSGNTIYF TGTGCCAGCAGCTTAGTCGGCTCTGGAAACACCATATATTTT
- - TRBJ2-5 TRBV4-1 CASSQDLGGWDETQYF TGCGCCAGCAGCCAAGATTTGGGTGGGTGGGACGAGACCCAGTACTTC
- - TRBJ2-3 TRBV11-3 CASSGDHGATDTQYF TGTGCCAGCAGCGGCGACCACGGGGCAACAGATACGCAGTATTTT
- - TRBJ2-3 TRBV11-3 CASSLVSAAGTDTQYF TGTGCCAGCAGCTTAGTATCGGCTGCTGGCACAGATACGCAGTATTTT
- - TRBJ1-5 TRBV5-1 CASSPRTGSDQPQHF TGCGCCAGCAGTCCTCGGACTGGGAGCGATCAGCCCCAGCATTTT
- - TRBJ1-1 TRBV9 CASSVGGGMRLYF TGTGCCAGCAGCGTAGGGGGGGGAATGCGCCTCTACTTT
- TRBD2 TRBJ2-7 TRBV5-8 CASSLTGGSSYEQYF TGTGCCAGCAGCTTGACGGGAGGGAGCTCCTACGAGCAGTACTTC
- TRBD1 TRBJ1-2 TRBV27 CASSLTQGGWGGYTF TGTGCCAGCAGTCTAACACAGGGGGGCTGGGGTGGCTACACCTTC
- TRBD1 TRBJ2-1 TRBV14 CASSPYRGFDNEQFF TGTGCCAGCAGCCCGTACAGGGGCTTCGATAATGAGCAGTTCTTC
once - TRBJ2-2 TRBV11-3 CASRPGHSTGELFF TGTGCCAGCAGGCCCGGACACAGCACCGGGGAGCTGTTTTTT
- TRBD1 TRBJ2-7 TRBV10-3 CAIGIYGNRGWEQYF TGTGCCATCGGCATATACGGGAACAGGGGTTGGGAGCAGTACTTC